The clone carrying this T cell receptor beta chain was recorded a few times. No antigen is known for it. Time point specified: persistent/refractory GD, antithyroid drugs over 5 years with positive TRAb. Extracted PBMC RNA gave rise to the TCR library. American Thyroid Association guidelines defined Graves' disease diagnosis. Patient provenance is recorded as an endocrinology department in Xi'an, China. Germline CDR1 reads DFQATT; CDR2 reads SNEGSKA (reference sequence). Trimming at V came to 3 bases and at J to 0 bases, leaving 2 bases not matched to a gene. The length of the CDR3 is 14 residues. This sample stems from a study of regulatory T cells in long-lasting Graves disease. About the study: Persistent Graves' disease meant over 5 years of antithyroid drugs with positive TSH receptor antibodies. Study-wide points: TRBV28, TRBJ1-2 and TRBJ2-5 were segments that persistent disease favored.

Researchers made TCR beta libraries by using iRepertoire HTBI primers and running Arm-PCR on CDR3 regions. Using its own MiXCR run on the multiplex PCR reads, TCRdb lists one record per CDR3 protein. The sample has around 400,000 distinct CDR3 sequences, about a quarter seen once. The genes are TRBV20-1 and TRBJ1-1; 9 bases align to TRBD1. The starting material was peripheral blood mononuclear cells (PBMCs), obtained when the disease was refractory, from a patient treated with antithyroid drugs. The clonotype comes from a female donor with Graves disease. Written as DNA, the CDR3 is TGCAGTGCTAGTGGACAGGGGATGAACACTGAAGCTTTCTTT. This codes for CSASGQGMNTEAFF.